This T cell receptor beta chain was captured in a study of blood T cell repertoires in COVID-19. CDR3 length equals 19 residues. J gave up 5 bases and V 8 bases, and 17 bases lay outside the gene matches. Germline values: CDR1 MDHEN, CDR2 SYDVKM. Generated by immunoSEQ multiplex PCR, the TCRdb table keeps only in-frame clones and is missing some. Of about 210,000 clones in the sample, around 88% were seen once. The sample consisted of peripheral blood. This chain joins TRBV28 and TRBJ2-2, with 13 nucleotides matching TRBD2. The sequence was obtained from a woman between 45 and 60 years old with acute or convalescent COVID-19. This CDR3 is CASLRGLLAGGPETGELFF. The CDR3 DNA follows: TGTGCCAGCCTTCGGGGTTTACTAGCGGGAGGGCCGGAGACCGGGGAGCTGTTTTTT.